The entry below gives a single TCR beta chain sequence along with its context. Its cognate antigen is unknown. Germline V gives CDR1 MNHEY, CDR2 SVGAGI. V lost 3 bases to trimming and J lost 0 bases, with 5 bases between them. The CDR3 loop spans 13 amino acids. Tagging with unique molecular identifiers was a feature of the TCR beta cDNA libraries. TCRdb reprocessed the PCR reads via MiXCR and lists one record per CDR3 protein. The repertoire holds a few hundred thousand distinct CDR3 sequences, around 40% seen once, with roughly an eighth in the top ten. This entry is derived from a study of post-analysis software for immune sequencing data. About the study: There were relapsing-remitting, secondary progressive and progressive-relapsing multiple sclerosis among the disease courses included.

Study-wide points: Comparison with controls showed significantly lower normalized Chao1 diversity in multiple sclerosis patients. Five or six TRBV segments appeared more often in patients than in controls, and TRBV5-6, TRBV5-1 and TRBV20-1 were among these. Samples prepared in the same batch strongly co-clustered by F measure.

The source material was blood. V usage is TRBV6-5 and J usage is TRBJ1-2; the D is unclear. The sequence was collected from a girl aged 10-17 years with multiple sclerosis. CDR3 DNA: TGTGCCAGCAGTTATGTGCCTAACTATGGCTACACCTTC. It codes for CASSYVPNYGYTF.